The rows below give T cell receptor beta chains drawn from one sample of a study of CD8+ T cells in alopecia areata. TCRdb's copy holds only in-frame clones and misses some; the assay was immunoSEQ multiplex PCR. The top ten hold 2.7% of the sample, which has thousands of clones, less than 75% seen once. Sequencing used CD4+ Tregs sorted from blood. The receptors shown here come from a human donor with alopecia areata. Both conserved end residues are part of each CDR3. Fields, in order: CDR3 protein, CDR3 DNA, V gene, D gene, J gene, clone size. The D gene is left open where the match is weak. Not every row has a clone size; where given, it reads once, few, many or a size class.

CDR3 protein: CASARGHTSFNSPLHF
CDR3 DNA: TGTGCCAGCGCCAGGGGTCACACATCATTCAATTCACCCCTCCACTTT
V gene: TRBV2
D gene: -
J gene: TRBJ1-6
clone size: -

CDR3 protein: CAWSVAAETQYF
CDR3 DNA: TGTGCCTGGAGTGTAGCTGCCGAGACCCAGTACTTC
V gene: TRBV30
D gene: -
J gene: TRBJ2-5
clone size: -

CDR3 protein: CASSNQNYEQYF
CDR3 DNA: TGTGCCAGTAGTAACCAGAACTACGAGCAGTACTTC
V gene: TRBV19
D gene: -
J gene: TRBJ2-7
clone size: -

CDR3 protein: CASSPYRDLRTYGYTF
CDR3 DNA: TGCGCCAGCAGCCCTTATCGGGACCTCCGAACGTATGGCTACACCTTC
V gene: TRBV4-3
D gene: -
J gene: TRBJ1-2
clone size: -

CDR3 protein: CASSPPTSGSGEQYF
CDR3 DNA: TGTGCCAGCAGTCCGCCGACTAGCGGGAGTGGAGAGCAGTACTTC
V gene: TRBV6-6
D gene: TRBD2
J gene: TRBJ2-7
clone size: few

CDR3 protein: CASSSSDQGYPTQYF
CDR3 DNA: TGTGCCAGCAGCTCCTCTGATCAGGGCTACCCTACCCAGTACTTC
V gene: TRBV7-9
D gene: -
J gene: TRBJ2-5
clone size: -

CDR3 protein: CASSFVGGQETQYF
CDR3 DNA: TGTGCCAGCAGTTTCGTAGGGGGGCAAGAGACCCAGTACTTC
V gene: TRBV28
D gene: -
J gene: TRBJ2-5
clone size: -

CDR3 protein: CSVAGSEQFF
CDR3 DNA: TGCAGCGTTGCCGGTAGTGAGCAGTTCTTC
V gene: TRBV29-1
D gene: -
J gene: TRBJ2-1
clone size: -

CDR3 protein: CASSESRRRGYTF
CDR3 DNA: TGTGCCAGCAGTGAATCTCGACGGCGTGGCTACACCTTC
V gene: TRBV25-1
D gene: -
J gene: TRBJ1-2
clone size: -

CDR3 protein: CASSLDRGTGELFF
CDR3 DNA: TGTGCCAGCAGCTTGGACAGGGGCACCGGGGAGCTGTTTTTT
V gene: TRBV7-3
D gene: TRBD1
J gene: TRBJ2-2
clone size: -

CDR3 protein: CASSFGLPYGYTF
CDR3 DNA: TGTGCCAGCAGCTTCGGGCTGCCCTATGGCTACACCTTC
V gene: TRBV5-4
D gene: -
J gene: TRBJ1-2
clone size: -

CDR3 protein: CASSQQGGSYEQYF
CDR3 DNA: TGTGCCAGCAGCCAACAGGGGGGTAGCTACGAGCAGTACTTC
V gene: TRBV7-9
D gene: TRBD1
J gene: TRBJ2-7
clone size: once

CDR3 protein: CASSLVGSHNEQFF
CDR3 DNA: TGTGCCAGCAGCTTGGTAGGGTCTCACAATGAGCAGTTCTTC
V gene: TRBV5-6
D gene: -
J gene: TRBJ2-1
clone size: -

CDR3 protein: CASSLEVWGSSTDTQYF
CDR3 DNA: TGTGCCAGCAGCTTAGAGGTCTGGGGCAGCAGCACAGATACGCAGTATTTT
V gene: TRBV13
D gene: -
J gene: TRBJ2-3
clone size: -

CDR3 protein: CASSLGVQNTYEQYF
CDR3 DNA: TGTGCCAGCAGCTTAGGAGTACAGAATACCTACGAGCAGTACTTC
V gene: TRBV7-8
D gene: -
J gene: TRBJ2-7
clone size: few

CDR3 protein: CASSEFFGPNYNEQFF
CDR3 DNA: TGTGCCAGCAGTGAATTTTTTGGGCCCAACTACAATGAGCAGTTCTTC
V gene: TRBV6-1
D gene: -
J gene: TRBJ2-1
clone size: -

CDR3 protein: CSGASGNTIYF
CDR3 DNA: TGTTCGGGGGCGTCTGGAAACACCATATATTTT
V gene: TRBV30
D gene: -
J gene: TRBJ1-3
clone size: -

CDR3 protein: CASSLAPTGVQDTQYF
CDR3 DNA: TGTGCCAGCAGCTTAGCGCCTACAGGGGTACAAGATACGCAGTATTTT
V gene: TRBV7-2
D gene: TRBD1
J gene: TRBJ2-3
clone size: once

CDR3 protein: CASSDYPGQGAGELFF
CDR3 DNA: TGTGCCAGCAGCGACTATCCGGGACAGGGGGCCGGGGAGCTGTTTTTT
V gene: TRBV5-6
D gene: TRBD1
J gene: TRBJ2-2
clone size: -

CDR3 protein: CASSGRISGQDLAGAYNEQFF
CDR3 DNA: TGTGCCAGCAGCGGTCGAATCTCGGGACAGGACCTAGCGGGAGCCTACAATGAGCAGTTCTTC
V gene: TRBV14
D gene: TRBD2
J gene: TRBJ2-1
clone size: -

CDR3 protein: CASSLLPNTEAFF
CDR3 DNA: TGTGCCAGCAGCTTACTCCCGAACACTGAAGCTTTCTTT
V gene: TRBV7-9
D gene: -
J gene: TRBJ1-1
clone size: -

CDR3 protein: CASSLVDTSSYEQYF
CDR3 DNA: TGTGCCAGCAGCTTAGTCGACACTAGCTCCTACGAGCAGTACTTC
V gene: TRBV7-8
D gene: -
J gene: TRBJ2-7
clone size: -

CDR3 protein: CASSWGQGEGYTF
CDR3 DNA: TGCGCCAGCAGCTGGGGACAGGGGGAAGGCTACACCTTC
V gene: TRBV5-1
D gene: TRBD1
J gene: TRBJ1-2
clone size: -

CDR3 protein: CASSGGRSSYEQYF
CDR3 DNA: TGTGCCAGCTCGGGGGGCAGATCATCCTACGAGCAGTACTTC
V gene: TRBV18
D gene: -
J gene: TRBJ2-7
clone size: -

CDR3 protein: CAIEGVRSGANVLTF
CDR3 DNA: TGTGCCATCGAAGGGGTTCGCTCTGGGGCCAACGTCCTGACTTTC
V gene: TRBV11-1
D gene: -
J gene: TRBJ2-6
clone size: -

CDR3 protein: CAISRSSTDTQYF
CDR3 DNA: TGTGCCATCAGTAGGTCTAGCACAGATACGCAGTATTTT
V gene: TRBV10-3
D gene: -
J gene: TRBJ2-3
clone size: -

CDR3 protein: CASSLEHRGTEAFF
CDR3 DNA: TGTGCCAGCAGCTTAGAACATCGAGGAACTGAAGCTTTCTTT
V gene: TRBV7-9
D gene: -
J gene: TRBJ1-1
clone size: -

CDR3 protein: CASSLGGSGGTDTQYF
CDR3 DNA: TGCGCCAGCAGCTTGGGCGGTAGCGGGGGCACAGATACGCAGTATTTT
V gene: TRBV5-1
D gene: TRBD2
J gene: TRBJ2-3
clone size: few

CDR3 protein: CASSPPLGYTETQYF
CDR3 DNA: TGTGCCAGCAGTCCCCCCCTTGGGTATACGGAGACCCAGTACTTC
V gene: TRBV28
D gene: -
J gene: TRBJ2-5
clone size: -

CDR3 protein: CASSPRTTGELFF
CDR3 DNA: TGTGCCAGCAGCCCGCGGACCACCGGGGAGCTGTTTTTT
V gene: TRBV6-5
D gene: -
J gene: TRBJ2-2
clone size: once

CDR3 protein: CASSPVAAWEQYF
CDR3 DNA: TGTGCCAGCTCACCGGTGGCGGCGTGGGAGCAGTACTTC
V gene: TRBV18
D gene: -
J gene: TRBJ2-7
clone size: -

CDR3 protein: CASSTRLGVDTEAFF
CDR3 DNA: TGTGCCAGCAGCACGAGACTAGGGGTCGACACTGAAGCTTTCTTT
V gene: TRBV9
D gene: -
J gene: TRBJ1-1
clone size: -

CDR3 protein: CASSLRSRGTYEQYF
CDR3 DNA: TGTGCCAGCAGTTTGAGGAGCCGCGGAACCTACGAGCAGTACTTC
V gene: TRBV28
D gene: -
J gene: TRBJ2-7
clone size: few

CDR3 protein: CSVGGQGASFEQYF
CDR3 DNA: TGCAGCGTTGGGGGGCAGGGGGCTTCGTTCGAGCAGTACTTC
V gene: TRBV29-1
D gene: TRBD1
J gene: TRBJ2-7
clone size: -

CDR3 protein: CASSLRSWGRGADTQYF
CDR3 DNA: TGTGCCAGCAGTTTACGGTCATGGGGGAGAGGGGCAGATACGCAGTATTTT
V gene: TRBV28
D gene: -
J gene: TRBJ2-3
clone size: -

CDR3 protein: CASSVHGGYNEQFF
CDR3 DNA: TGTGCCAGCAGCGTGCATGGTGGTTACAATGAGCAGTTCTTC
V gene: TRBV5-5
D gene: -
J gene: TRBJ2-1
clone size: -

CDR3 protein: CASSYQGQGGAFF
CDR3 DNA: TGTGCCAGCAGTTATCAGGGACAGGGAGGGGCTTTCTTT
V gene: TRBV28
D gene: TRBD1
J gene: TRBJ1-1
clone size: -

CDR3 protein: CASSLAHAGGNPNTEAFF
CDR3 DNA: TGTGCCAGCAGCTTAGCGCATGCAGGGGGGAACCCGAACACTGAAGCTTTCTTT
V gene: TRBV7-2
D gene: TRBD1
J gene: TRBJ1-1
clone size: -

CDR3 protein: CASSLKVGISGNTIYF
CDR3 DNA: TGTGCCAGCAGCTTAAAGGTCGGGATCTCTGGAAACACCATATATTTT
V gene: TRBV7-9
D gene: -
J gene: TRBJ1-3
clone size: -

CDR3 protein: CASSYNQLKATEQFF
CDR3 DNA: TGTGCCAGCAGTTACAATCAGTTAAAAGCCACAGAGCAGTTCTTC
V gene: TRBV6-5
D gene: -
J gene: TRBJ2-1
clone size: -

CDR3 protein: CSVVGTLGEKLFF
CDR3 DNA: TGCAGCGTTGTCGGGACGCTGGGGGAAAAACTGTTTTTT
V gene: TRBV29-1
D gene: -
J gene: TRBJ1-4
clone size: -

CDR3 protein: CASSAEFEQYF
CDR3 DNA: TGTGCCAGCAGTGCTGAATTCGAGCAGTACTTC
V gene: TRBV2
D gene: -
J gene: TRBJ2-7
clone size: -